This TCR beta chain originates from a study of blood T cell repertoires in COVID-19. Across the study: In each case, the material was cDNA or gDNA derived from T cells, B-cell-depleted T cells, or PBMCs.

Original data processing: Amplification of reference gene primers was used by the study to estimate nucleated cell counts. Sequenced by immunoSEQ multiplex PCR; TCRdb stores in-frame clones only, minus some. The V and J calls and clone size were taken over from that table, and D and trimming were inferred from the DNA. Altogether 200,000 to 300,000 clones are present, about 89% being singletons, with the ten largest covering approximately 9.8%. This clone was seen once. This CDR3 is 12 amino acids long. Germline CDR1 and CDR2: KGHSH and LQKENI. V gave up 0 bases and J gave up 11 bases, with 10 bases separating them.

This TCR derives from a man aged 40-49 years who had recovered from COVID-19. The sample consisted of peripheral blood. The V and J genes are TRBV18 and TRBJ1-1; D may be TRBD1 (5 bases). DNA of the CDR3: TGTGCCAGCTCACCACCGGACACTCTGGCTTTCTTT. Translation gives CASSPPDTLAFF.